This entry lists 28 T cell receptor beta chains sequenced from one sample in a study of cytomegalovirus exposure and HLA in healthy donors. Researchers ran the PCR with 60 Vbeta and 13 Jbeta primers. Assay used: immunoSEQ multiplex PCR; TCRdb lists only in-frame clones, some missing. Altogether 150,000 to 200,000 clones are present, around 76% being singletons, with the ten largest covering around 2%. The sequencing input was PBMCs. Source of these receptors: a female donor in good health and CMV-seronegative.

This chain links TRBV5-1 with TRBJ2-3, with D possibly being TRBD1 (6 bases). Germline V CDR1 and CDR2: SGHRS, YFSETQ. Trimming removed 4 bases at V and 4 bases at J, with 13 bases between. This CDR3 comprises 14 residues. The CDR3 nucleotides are TGCGCCAGCAGCCGTTTAGCAGGGGCAGATACGCAGTATTTT. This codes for CASSRLAGADTQYF.

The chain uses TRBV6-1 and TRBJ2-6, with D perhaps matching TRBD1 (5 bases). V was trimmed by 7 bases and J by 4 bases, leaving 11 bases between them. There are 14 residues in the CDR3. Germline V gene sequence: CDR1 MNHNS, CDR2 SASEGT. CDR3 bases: TGTGCCAGCAACGCAGGGTCAGGGGCCAACGTCCTGACTTTC. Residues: CASNAGSGANVLTF.

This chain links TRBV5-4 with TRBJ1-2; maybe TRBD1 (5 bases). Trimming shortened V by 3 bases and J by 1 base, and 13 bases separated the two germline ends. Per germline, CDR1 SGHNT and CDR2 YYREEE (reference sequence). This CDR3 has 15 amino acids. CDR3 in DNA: TGTGCCAGCAGCTCTCCGGCCGGGGGTAACTATGGCTACACCTTC. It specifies CASSSPAGGNYGYTF.

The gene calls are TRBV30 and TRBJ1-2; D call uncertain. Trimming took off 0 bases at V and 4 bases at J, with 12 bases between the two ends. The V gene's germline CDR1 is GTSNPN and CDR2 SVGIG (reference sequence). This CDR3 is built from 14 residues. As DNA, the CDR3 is TGTGCCTGGAGTGTAAAGCAGGCGCCCTATGGCTACACCTTC. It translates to CAWSVKQAPYGYTF. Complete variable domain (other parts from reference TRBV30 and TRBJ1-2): SQTIHQWPATLVQPVGSPLSLECTVEGTSNPNLYWYRQAAGRGLQLLFYSVGIGQISSEVPQNLSASRPQDRQFILSSKKLLLSDSGFYLCAWSVKQAPYGYTFGSGTRLTVV.

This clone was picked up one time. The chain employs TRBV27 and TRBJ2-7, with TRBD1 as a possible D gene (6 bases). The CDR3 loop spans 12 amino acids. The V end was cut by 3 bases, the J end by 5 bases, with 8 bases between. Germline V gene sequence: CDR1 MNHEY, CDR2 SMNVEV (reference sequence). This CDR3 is CASSFRGHEQYF. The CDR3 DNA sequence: TGTGCCAGCAGTTTCAGGGGACACGAGCAGTACTTC.

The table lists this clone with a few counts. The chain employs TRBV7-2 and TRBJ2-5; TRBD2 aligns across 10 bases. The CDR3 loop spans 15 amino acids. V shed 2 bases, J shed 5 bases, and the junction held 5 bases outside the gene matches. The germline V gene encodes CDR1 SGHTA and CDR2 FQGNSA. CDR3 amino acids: CASSLSTSGAETQYF. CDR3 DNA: TGTGCCAGCAGCTTATCCACTAGCGGGGCCGAGACCCAGTACTTC.

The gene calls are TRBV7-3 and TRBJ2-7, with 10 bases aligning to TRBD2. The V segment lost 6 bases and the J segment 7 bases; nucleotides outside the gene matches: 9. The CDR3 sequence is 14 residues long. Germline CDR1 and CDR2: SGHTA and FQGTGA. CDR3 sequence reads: CASSRAGGPQEQYF. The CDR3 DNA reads TGTGCCAGCAGTAGAGCGGGAGGGCCACAGGAGCAGTACTTC. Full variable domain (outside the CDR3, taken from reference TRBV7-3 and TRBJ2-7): GAGVSQTPSNKVTEKGKYVELRCDPISGHTALYWYRQSLGQGPEFLIYFQGTGAADDSGLPNDRFFAVRPEGSVSTLKIQRTERGDSAVYLCASSRAGGPQEQYFGPGTRLTVT.

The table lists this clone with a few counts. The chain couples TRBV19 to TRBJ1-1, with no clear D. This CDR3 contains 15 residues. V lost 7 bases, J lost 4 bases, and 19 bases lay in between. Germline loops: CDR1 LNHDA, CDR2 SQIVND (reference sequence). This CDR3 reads CASNPTGVRGTEAFF. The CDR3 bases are TGTGCCAGTAACCCCACCGGGGTCCGCGGCACTGAAGCTTTCTTT. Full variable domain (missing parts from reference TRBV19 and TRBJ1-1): DGGITQSPKYLFRKEGQNVTLSCEQNLNHDAMYWYRQDPGQGLRLIYYSQIVNDFQKGDIAEGYSVSREKKESFPLTVTSAQKNPTAFYLCASNPTGVRGTEAFFGQGTRLTVV.

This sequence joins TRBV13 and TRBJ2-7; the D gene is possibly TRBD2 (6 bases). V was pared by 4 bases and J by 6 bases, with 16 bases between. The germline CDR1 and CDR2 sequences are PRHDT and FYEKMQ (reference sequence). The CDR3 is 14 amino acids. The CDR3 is CASSSGRSLSEQYF. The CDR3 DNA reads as TGTGCCAGCAGCTCCGGGAGAAGTCTCTCCGAGCAGTACTTC. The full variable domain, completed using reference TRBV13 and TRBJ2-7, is AAGVIQSPRHLIKEKRETATLKCYPIPRHDTVYWYQQGPGQDPQFLISFYEKMQSDKGSIPDRFSAQQFSDYHSELNMSSLELGDSALYFCASSSGRSLSEQYFGPGTRLTVT.

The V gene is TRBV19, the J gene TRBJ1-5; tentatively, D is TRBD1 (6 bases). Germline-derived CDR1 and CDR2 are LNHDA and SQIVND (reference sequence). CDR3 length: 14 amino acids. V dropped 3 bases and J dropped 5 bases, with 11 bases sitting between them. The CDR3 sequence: CASSIRDTDQPQHF. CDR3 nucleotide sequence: TGTGCCAGTAGTATCAGGGACACCGATCAGCCCCAGCATTTT.

The CDR3 sequence: CASSQGDRGDYGYTF. CDR3 bases: TGTGCCAGCAGTCAAGGGGACAGGGGGGACTATGGCTACACCTTC. The rearrangement joins TRBV6-5 to TRBJ1-2; 11 nucleotides match TRBD1. Losses at the gene ends were 5 bases for V and 3 bases for J; bases not matched to a gene: 5. The germline CDR1 and CDR2 sequences are MNHEY and SVGAGI. The CDR3 runs to 15 residues.

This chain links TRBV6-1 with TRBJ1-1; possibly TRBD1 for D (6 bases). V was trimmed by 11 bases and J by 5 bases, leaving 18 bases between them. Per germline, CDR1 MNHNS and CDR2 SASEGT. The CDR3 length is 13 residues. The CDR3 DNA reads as TGTGCCGGGAGAAGGGGGGGGGAAACTGAAGCTTTCTTT. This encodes CAGRRGGETEAFF.

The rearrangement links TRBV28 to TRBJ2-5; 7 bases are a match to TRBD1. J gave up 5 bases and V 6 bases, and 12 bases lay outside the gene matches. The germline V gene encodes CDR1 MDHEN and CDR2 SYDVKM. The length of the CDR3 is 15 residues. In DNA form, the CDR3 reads TGTGCCAGCAGCCCAACAGGGGTCGTCTGGGAGACCCAGTACTTC. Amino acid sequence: CASSPTGVVWETQYF.

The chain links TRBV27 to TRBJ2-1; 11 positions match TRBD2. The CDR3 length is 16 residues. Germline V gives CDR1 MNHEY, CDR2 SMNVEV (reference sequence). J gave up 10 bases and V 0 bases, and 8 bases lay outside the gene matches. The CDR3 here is CASSLSITSGGREQFF. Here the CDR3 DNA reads TGTGCCAGCAGTTTATCGATTACTAGCGGGGGTAGGGAGCAGTTCTTC.

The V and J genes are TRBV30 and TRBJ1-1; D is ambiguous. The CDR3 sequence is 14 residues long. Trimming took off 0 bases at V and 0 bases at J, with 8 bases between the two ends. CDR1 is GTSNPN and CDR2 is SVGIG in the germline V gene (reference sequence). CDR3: CAWSVLIMNTEAFF. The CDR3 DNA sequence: TGTGCCTGGAGTGTACTGATCATGAACACTGAAGCTTTCTTT.

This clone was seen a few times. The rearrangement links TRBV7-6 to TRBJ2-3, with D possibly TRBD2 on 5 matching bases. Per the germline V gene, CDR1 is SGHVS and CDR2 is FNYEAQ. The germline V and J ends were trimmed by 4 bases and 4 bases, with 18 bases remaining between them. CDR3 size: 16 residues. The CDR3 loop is CASSSRVSASADTQYF. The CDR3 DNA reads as TGTGCCAGCAGCTCGAGGGTTAGCGCTTCGGCAGATACGCAGTATTTT. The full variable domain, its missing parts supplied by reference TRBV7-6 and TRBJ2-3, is GAGVSQSPRYKVTKRGQDVALRCDPISGHVSLYWYRQALGQGPEFLTYFNYEAQQDKSGLPNDRFSAERPEGSISTLTIQRTEQRDSAMYRCASSSRVSASADTQYFGPGTRLTVL.

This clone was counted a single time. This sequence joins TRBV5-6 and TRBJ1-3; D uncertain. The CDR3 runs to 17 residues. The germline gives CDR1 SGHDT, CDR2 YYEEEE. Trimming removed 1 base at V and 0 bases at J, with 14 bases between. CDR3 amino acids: CASSLTEASSSGNTIYF. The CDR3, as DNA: TGTGCCAGCAGCTTGACCGAGGCCTCAAGCTCTGGAAACACCATATATTTT.

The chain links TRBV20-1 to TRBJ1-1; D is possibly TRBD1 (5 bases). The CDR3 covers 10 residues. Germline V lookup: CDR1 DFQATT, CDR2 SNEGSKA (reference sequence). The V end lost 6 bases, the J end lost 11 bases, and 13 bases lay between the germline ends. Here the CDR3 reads CSAAGWGAFF. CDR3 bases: TGCAGTGCGGCAGGGTGGGGCGCTTTCTTT.

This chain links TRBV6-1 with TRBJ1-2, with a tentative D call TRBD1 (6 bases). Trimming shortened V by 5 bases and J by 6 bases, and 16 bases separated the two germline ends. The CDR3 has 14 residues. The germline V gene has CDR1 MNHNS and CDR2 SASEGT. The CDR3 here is CASSLTRGYDGYTF. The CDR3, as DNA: TGTGCCAGCAGTTTGACCAGGGGTTACGATGGCTACACCTTC.

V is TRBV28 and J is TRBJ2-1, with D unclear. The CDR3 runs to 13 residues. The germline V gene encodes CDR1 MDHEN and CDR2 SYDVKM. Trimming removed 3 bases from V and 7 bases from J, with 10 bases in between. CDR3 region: CASSFARRNEQFF. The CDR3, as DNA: TGTGCCAGCAGTTTTGCCCGTCGGAATGAGCAGTTCTTC.

This CDR3 reads CASSSATDFQYF. CDR3 nucleotides: TGTGCCAGCTCATCAGCGACCGATTTCCAGTACTTC. The rearrangement uses TRBV18 and TRBJ2-5, with unresolved D. The CDR3 loop spans 12 amino acids. The germline V gene encodes CDR1 KGHSH and CDR2 LQKENI. The V end lost 5 bases, the J end lost 10 bases, and 14 bases lay between the germline ends. The full variable domain, completed using reference TRBV18 and TRBJ2-5, is NAGVMQNPRHLVRRRGQEARLRCSPMKGHSHVYWYRQLPEEGLKFMVYLQKENIIDESGMPKERFSAEFPKEGPSILRIQQVVRGDSAAYFCASSSATDFQYFGPGTRLLVL.

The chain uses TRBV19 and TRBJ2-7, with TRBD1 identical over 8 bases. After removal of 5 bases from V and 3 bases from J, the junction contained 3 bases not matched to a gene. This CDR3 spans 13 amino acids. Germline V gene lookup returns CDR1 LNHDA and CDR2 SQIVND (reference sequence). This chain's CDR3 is CASSRTGSYEQYF. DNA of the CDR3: TGTGCCAGTAGTCGGACAGGGAGCTACGAGCAGTACTTC.

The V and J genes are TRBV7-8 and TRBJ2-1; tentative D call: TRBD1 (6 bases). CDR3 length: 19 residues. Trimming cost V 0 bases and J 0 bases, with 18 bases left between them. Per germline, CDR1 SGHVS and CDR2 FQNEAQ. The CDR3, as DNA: TGTGCCAGCAGCTTAGCGTCTACAGGGATACGGAGCTCCTACAATGAGCAGTTCTTC. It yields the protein CASSLASTGIRSSYNEQFF.

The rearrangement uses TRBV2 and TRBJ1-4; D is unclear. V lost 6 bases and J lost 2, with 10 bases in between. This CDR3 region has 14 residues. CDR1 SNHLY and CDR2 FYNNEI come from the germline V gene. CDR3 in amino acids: CASRARVTNEKLFF. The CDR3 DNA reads TGTGCCAGCAGGGCCCGGGTTACTAATGAAAAACTGTTTTTT.

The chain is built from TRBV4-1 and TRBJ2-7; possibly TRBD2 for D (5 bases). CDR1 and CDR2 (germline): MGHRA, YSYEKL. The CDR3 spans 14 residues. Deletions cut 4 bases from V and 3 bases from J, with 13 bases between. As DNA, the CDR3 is TGCGCCAGCAGCCTTCCGGGGTCGATCTACGAGCAGTACTTC. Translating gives CASSLPGSIYEQYF.

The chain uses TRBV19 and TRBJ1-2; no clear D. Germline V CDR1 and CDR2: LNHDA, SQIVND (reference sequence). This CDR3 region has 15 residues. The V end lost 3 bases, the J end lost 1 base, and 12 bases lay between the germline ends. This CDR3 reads CASSIVEGGNYGYTF. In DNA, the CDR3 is TGTGCCAGTAGTATTGTGGAGGGAGGTAACTATGGCTACACCTTC.

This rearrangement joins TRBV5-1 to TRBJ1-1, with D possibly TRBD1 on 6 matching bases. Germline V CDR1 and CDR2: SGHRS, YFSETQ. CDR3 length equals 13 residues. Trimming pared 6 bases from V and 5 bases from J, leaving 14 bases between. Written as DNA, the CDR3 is TGCGCCAGCACGGTACAGGGAAAAACTGAAGCTTTCTTT. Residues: CASTVQGKTEAFF.

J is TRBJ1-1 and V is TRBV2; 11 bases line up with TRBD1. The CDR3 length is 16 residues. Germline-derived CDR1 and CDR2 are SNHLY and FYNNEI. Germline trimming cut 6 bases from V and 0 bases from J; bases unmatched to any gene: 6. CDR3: CASSGQGAGVNTEAFF. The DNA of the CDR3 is TGTGCCAGCAGCGGACAGGGGGCCGGAGTGAACACTGAAGCTTTCTTT.